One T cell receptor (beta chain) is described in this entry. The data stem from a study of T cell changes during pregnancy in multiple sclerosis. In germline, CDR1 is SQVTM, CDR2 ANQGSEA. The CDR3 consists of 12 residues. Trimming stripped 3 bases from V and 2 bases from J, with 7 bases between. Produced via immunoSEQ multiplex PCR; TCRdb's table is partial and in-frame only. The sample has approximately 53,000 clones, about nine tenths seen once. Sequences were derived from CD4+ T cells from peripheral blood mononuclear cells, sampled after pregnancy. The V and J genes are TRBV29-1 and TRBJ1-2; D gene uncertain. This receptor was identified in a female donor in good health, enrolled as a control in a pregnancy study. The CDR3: CSVDDINYGYTF. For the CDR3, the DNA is TGCAGCGTTGACGACATAAACTATGGCTACACCTTC.